The rows below give T cell receptor beta chains drawn from one sample of a study of shared clonotypes between healthy human individuals. Profiling relied on immunoSEQ multiplex PCR, and the TCRdb table lists in-frame clones only, not all of them. The sample records more than 1 million clones, around 78% being singletons. Input material: memory CD4+ T cells from PBMCs. These receptor sequences come from a man aged 18 to 29 in good health. Some clones in this sample may be carry-over from other donors' samples. The CDR3 runs from the conserved cysteine through the conserved F or W. A D gene is named only where the DNA matches it firmly. Size is omitted from some rows. Given values are once, few, many or a class for expanded clones.

v_gene,abundance,d_gene,j_gene,CDR3aa,CDR3nt
TRBV9,few,-,TRBJ1-2,CASSVGGDFRYGYTF,TGTGCCAGCAGCGTAGGGGGGGACTTTAGGTATGGCTACACCTTC
TRBV7-3,-,-,TRBJ2-1,CASSLGAVVGNEQFF,TGTGCCAGCAGCTTAGGGGCGGTGGTGGGGAATGAGCAGTTCTTC
TRBV4-2,few,TRBD2,TRBJ2-1,CASSQESLAGDPQFF,TGTGCCAGCAGCCAAGAGAGCCTGGCGGGAGACCCCCAGTTCTTC
TRBV28,few,-,TRBJ1-2,CASSLQDYGYTF,TGTGCCAGCAGTTTACAGGACTATGGCTACACCTTC
TRBV2,-,TRBD1,TRBJ1-5,CASSAFTGESQPQHF,TGTGCCAGCAGTGCTTTTACAGGGGAGAGTCAGCCCCAGCATTTT
TRBV28,-,-,TRBJ2-4,CASSFGQGHIQYF,TGTGCCAGCAGTTTTGGACAAGGACACATTCAGTACTTC
TRBV28,few,TRBD2,TRBJ2-3,CASSPLSGNSLDTQYF,TGTGCCAGCAGTCCCCTGAGCGGGAATAGTTTGGATACGCAGTATTTT
TRBV6-5,-,-,TRBJ2-7,CASSSVQLSLEQYF,TGTGCCAGCAGCTCCGTCCAGCTATCCCTCGAGCAGTACTTC
TRBV7-2,-,-,TRBJ2-7,CASSFKGGYEQYF,TGTGCCAGCAGCTTCAAAGGGGGCTACGAGCAGTACTTC
TRBV5-1,-,-,TRBJ2-1,CASSLRVSSNEQFF,TGCGCCAGCAGCTTGCGGGTTTCAAGCAATGAGCAGTTCTTC
TRBV28,-,-,TRBJ2-3,CASSLYTDTQYF,TGTGCCAGCAGTTTATATACGGATACGCAGTATTTT
TRBV6-1,-,-,TRBJ2-3,CASSEAVRALDTQYF,TGTGCCAGCAGTGAAGCGGTTCGGGCCTTAGATACGCAGTATTTT
TRBV2,-,TRBD2,TRBJ2-3,CASSGLAGGPDTQYF,TGTGCCAGCAGCGGACTAGCGGGAGGGCCAGATACGCAGTATTTT
TRBV7-9,-,-,TRBJ1-3,CASSLIGGNTIYF,TGTGCCAGCAGCTTAATCGGGGGAAACACCATATATTTT
TRBV7-9,-,-,TRBJ2-7,CASSSTGTTYEQYF,TGTGCCAGCAGCTCAACCGGGACAACCTACGAGCAGTACTTC
TRBV28,-,TRBD1,TRBJ1-4,CASSLAGRGKEKLFF,TGTGCCAGCAGCTTAGCGGGCAGGGGGAAAGAAAAACTGTTTTTT
TRBV29-1,-,-,TRBJ2-1,CSVEGAYAYNEQFF,TGCAGCGTTGAGGGAGCCTACGCTTACAATGAGCAGTTCTTC
TRBV2,-,TRBD2,TRBJ2-1,CASRRLAGLYNEQFF,TGTGCCAGCAGGAGACTAGCGGGACTCTACAATGAGCAGTTCTTC
TRBV7-3,-,TRBD1,TRBJ1-6,CASSRGTGYSPLHF,TGTGCCAGCAGCCGCGGGACAGGTTATTCACCCCTCCACTTT
TRBV5-1,-,-,TRBJ1-4,CASSLSGQDNEKLFF,TGCGCCAGCAGCCTCTCGGGGCAGGATAATGAAAAACTGTTTTTT
TRBV5-6,-,TRBD1,TRBJ2-5,CASSLTGTETQYF,TGTGCCAGCAGCCTGACAGGGACGGAGACCCAGTACTTC
TRBV7-9,-,TRBD2,TRBJ2-7,CASSLALAGVQYF,TGTGCCAGCAGCTTAGCTCTAGCGGGAGTCCAGTACTTC
TRBV28,-,-,TRBJ2-2,CASSSARSNTGELFF,TGTGCCAGCAGTTCGGCCCGCTCGAACACCGGGGAGCTGTTTTTT
TRBV11-2,few,-,TRBJ2-3,CASSWRDSRFTDTQYF,TGTGCCAGCAGCTGGAGGGACAGTCGGTTTACCGATACGCAGTATTTT
TRBV5-8,-,TRBD1,TRBJ1-4,CASSPGQGSKELFF,TGTGCCAGCAGCCCCGGACAGGGATCTAAGGAACTGTTTTTT
TRBV5-1,-,TRBD2,TRBJ2-7,CASSLSSGILEQYF,TGCGCCAGCAGCTTGTCTAGCGGGATTTTAGAGCAGTACTTC
TRBV7-2,-,-,TRBJ1-2,CASSLVGALNYGYTF,TGTGCCAGCAGCTTAGTAGGGGCCCTGAACTATGGCTACACCTTC
TRBV11-3,-,TRBD2,TRBJ2-3,CASSLGLAGGSDTQYF,TGTGCCAGCAGCTTAGGACTAGCGGGAGGCTCAGATACGCAGTATTTT
TRBV7-9,-,-,TRBJ1-1,CASSSREGNTEAFF,TGTGCCAGCAGCTCCAGGGAAGGGAACACTGAAGCTTTCTTT
TRBV7-3,-,-,TRBJ2-2,CASSAQRDGELFF,TGTGCCAGCAGCGCACAAAGGGACGGGGAGCTGTTTTTT